This TCR beta chain is from a study of blood T cell repertoires in COVID-19. The method was immunoSEQ multiplex PCR; TCRdb's version includes in-frame clones alone and lacks a portion of them. This repertoire shows roughly 410,000 clones, about 89% found once; its top ten account for roughly 2%. This clone has at least ten counts. Trimming pared 3 bases from V and 1 base from J, leaving 15 bases between. CDR1 DFQATT and CDR2 SNEGSKA come from the germline V gene (reference sequence). The CDR3 sequence is 15 residues long. The origin of this receptor is a woman aged 55-70 years with COVID-19, enrolled during active disease. Input material: peripheral blood. V usage is TRBV20-1 and J usage is TRBJ1-1; TRBD1 is a possible D gene (5 bases). CDR3: CSASDGSTGNTEAFF. The CDR3 DNA reads TGCAGTGCTAGTGATGGGTCAACAGGGAACACTGAAGCTTTCTTT.